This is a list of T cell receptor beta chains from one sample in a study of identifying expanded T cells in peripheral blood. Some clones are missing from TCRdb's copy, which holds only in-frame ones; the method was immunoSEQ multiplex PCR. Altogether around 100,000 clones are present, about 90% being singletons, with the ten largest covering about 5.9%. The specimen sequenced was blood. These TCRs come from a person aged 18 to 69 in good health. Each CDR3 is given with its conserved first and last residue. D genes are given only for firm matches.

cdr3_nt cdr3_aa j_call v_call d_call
TGTGCCAGCAGCTTACTGGCCGCCAGTAACTATGGCTACACCTTC CASSLLAASNYGYTF TRBJ1-2 TRBV7-2 NA
TGTGCCAGCAGCCAAGGAGGTTTTCAGCCCCAGCATTTT CASSQGGFQPQHF TRBJ1-5 TRBV7-9 NA
TGCGCCAGCAGCTTGACCGGCCTATCCTACGAGCAGTACTTC CASSLTGLSYEQYF TRBJ2-7 TRBV5-1 NA
TGTGCCAGCAGCTCAACAGGGACTTTGAGCAATCAGCCCCAGCATTTT CASSSTGTLSNQPQHF TRBJ1-5 TRBV7-9 NA
TGTGCCAGCAGCTTGCGAGGTGACACGAACACCGGGGAGCTGTTTTTT CASSLRGDTNTGELFF TRBJ2-2 TRBV5-5 NA
TGTGCCAGTAGTCAACAGGAAAGGGGTGAAGCTTTCTTT CASSQQERGEAFF TRBJ1-1 TRBV19 NA
TGTGCCAGCAGCTTCAGGGCGTCGGACTATGGCTACACCTTC CASSFRASDYGYTF TRBJ1-2 TRBV5-6 NA
TGTGCCAGCTCATCACGGACAGGGACGGGAGAGACCCAGTACTTC CASSSRTGTGETQYF TRBJ2-5 TRBV18 TRBD1
TGCGCCAGCAGCCCGGGCGGTGGAGGAAGAGGCTATGGCTACACCTTC CASSPGGGGRGYGYTF TRBJ1-2 TRBV5-1 NA
TGTGCCAGCAGCGTAGGGGGGTACACTGAAGCTTTCTTT CASSVGGYTEAFF TRBJ1-1 TRBV9 NA